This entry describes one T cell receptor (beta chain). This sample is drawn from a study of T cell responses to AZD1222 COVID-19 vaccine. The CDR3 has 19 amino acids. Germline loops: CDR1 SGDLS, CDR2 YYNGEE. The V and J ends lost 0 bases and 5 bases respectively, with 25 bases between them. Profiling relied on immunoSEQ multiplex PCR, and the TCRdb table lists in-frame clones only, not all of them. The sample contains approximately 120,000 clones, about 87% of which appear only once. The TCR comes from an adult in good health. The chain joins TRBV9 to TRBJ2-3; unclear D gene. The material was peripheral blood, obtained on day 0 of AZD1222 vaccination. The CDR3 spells CASSVEPGRSGTSGDTQYF. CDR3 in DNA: TGTGCCAGCAGCGTAGAGCCGGGTCGGTCGGGTACAAGTGGAGATACGCAGTATTTT. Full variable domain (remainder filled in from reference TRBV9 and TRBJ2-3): DSGVTQTPKHLITATGQRVTLRCSPRSGDLSVYWYQQSLDQGLQFLIQYYNGEERAKGNILERFSAQQFPDLHSELNLSSLELGDSALYFCASSVEPGRSGTSGDTQYFGPGTRLTVL.